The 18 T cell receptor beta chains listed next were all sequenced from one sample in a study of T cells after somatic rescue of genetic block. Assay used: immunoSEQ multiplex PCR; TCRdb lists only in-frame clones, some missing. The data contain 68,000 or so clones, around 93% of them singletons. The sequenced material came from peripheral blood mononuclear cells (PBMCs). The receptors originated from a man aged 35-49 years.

The CDR3 DNA sequence: TGTGCCAGTAGTGGCAGACAGGGCGGCTTCTTT. Protein product: CASSGRQGGFF. The chain joins TRBV19 to TRBJ1-1, with 7 bases matching TRBD1. The CDR3 is 11 residues long. CDR1 and CDR2 from the germline V gene are LNHDA and SQIVND (reference sequence). J lost 14 bases, V lost 5 bases, and 8 bases had no gene match. Supplemented by reference TRBV19 and TRBJ1-1, the full variable domain reads DGGITQSPKYLFRKEGQNVTLSCEQNLNHDAMYWYRQDPGQGLRLIYYSQIVNDFQKGDIAEGYSVSREKKESFPLTVTSAQKNPTAFYLCASSGRQGGFFGQGTRLTVV.

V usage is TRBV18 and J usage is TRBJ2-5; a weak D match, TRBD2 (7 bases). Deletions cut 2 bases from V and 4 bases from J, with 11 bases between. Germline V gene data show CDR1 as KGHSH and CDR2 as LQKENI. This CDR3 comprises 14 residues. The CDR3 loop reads CASSPSGGSETQYF. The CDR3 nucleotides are TGTGCCAGCTCACCATCGGGGGGCTCAGAGACCCAGTACTTC.

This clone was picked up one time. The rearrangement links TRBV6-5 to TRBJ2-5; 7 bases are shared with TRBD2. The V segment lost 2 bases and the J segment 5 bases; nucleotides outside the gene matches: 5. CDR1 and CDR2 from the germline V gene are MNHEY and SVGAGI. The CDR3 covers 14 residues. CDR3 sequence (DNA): TGTGCCAGCAGTTACGGCGGGAGTCGGGAGACCCAGTACTTC. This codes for CASSYGGSRETQYF.

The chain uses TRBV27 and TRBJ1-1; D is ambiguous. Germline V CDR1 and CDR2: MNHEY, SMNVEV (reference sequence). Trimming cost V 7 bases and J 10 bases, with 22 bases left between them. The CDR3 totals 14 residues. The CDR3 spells CASKDPARRLAAFF. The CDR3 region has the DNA TGTGCCAGCAAAGATCCCGCAAGAAGGTTGGCAGCTTTCTTT.

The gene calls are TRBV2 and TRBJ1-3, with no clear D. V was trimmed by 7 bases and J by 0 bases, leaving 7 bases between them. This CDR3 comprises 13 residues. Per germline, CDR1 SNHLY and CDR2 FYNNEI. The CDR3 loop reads CASTTASGNTIYF. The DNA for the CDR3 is TGTGCCAGCACAACAGCCTCTGGAAACACCATATATTTT.

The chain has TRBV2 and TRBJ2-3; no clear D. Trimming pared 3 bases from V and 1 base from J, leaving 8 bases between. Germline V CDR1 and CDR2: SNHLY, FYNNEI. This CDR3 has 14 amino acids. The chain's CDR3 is CASSDPRRTDTQYF. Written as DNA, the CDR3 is TGTGCCAGCAGTGACCCTAGACGCACAGATACGCAGTATTTT.

The CDR3 sequence: CASSQAGLLEEQYF. DNA of the CDR3: TGTGCCAGCAGCCAAGCGGGACTACTTGAGGAGCAGTACTTC. The chain recombines TRBV4-2 with TRBJ2-7, with 7 bases identical to TRBD2. The CDR3 length is 14 residues. Germline values: CDR1 LGHNA, CDR2 YNFKEQ. J was trimmed by 7 bases and V by 1 base; bases with no gene match: 7.

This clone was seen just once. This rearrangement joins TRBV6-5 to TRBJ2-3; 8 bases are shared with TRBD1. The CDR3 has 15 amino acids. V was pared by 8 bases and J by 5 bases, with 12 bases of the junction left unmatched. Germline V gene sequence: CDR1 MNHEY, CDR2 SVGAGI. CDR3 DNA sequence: TGTGCCAGCCGACTCGGGGCAGGGGGCTTAGATACGCAGTATTTT. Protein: CASRLGAGGLDTQYF.

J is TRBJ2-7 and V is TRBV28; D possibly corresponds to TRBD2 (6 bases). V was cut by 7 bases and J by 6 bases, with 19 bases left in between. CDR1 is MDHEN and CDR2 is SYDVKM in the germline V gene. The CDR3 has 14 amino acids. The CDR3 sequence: CASTPGLAPFEQYF. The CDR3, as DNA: TGTGCCAGCACCCCGGGTCTAGCGCCTTTCGAGCAGTACTTC.

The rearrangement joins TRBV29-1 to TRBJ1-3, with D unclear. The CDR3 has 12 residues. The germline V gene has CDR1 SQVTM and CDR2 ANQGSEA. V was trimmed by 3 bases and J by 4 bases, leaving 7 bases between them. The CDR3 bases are TGCAGCGTTGAGGGCAGCGGAAACACCATATATTTT. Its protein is CSVEGSGNTIYF.

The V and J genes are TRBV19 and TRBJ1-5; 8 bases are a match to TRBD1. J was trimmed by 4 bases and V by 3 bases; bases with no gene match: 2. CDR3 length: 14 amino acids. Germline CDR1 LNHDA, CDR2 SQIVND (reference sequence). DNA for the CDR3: TGTGCCAGTAGTATGACAGGGGAAAATCAGCCCCAGCATTTT. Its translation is CASSMTGENQPQHF.

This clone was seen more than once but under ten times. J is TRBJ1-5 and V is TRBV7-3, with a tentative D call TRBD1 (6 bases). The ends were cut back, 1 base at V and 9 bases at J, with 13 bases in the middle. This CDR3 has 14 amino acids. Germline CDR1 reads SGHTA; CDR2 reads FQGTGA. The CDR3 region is CASSLNPGVGPQHF. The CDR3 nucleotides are TGTGCCAGCAGCTTAAATCCAGGGGTAGGGCCCCAGCATTTT.

In DNA form, the CDR3 reads TGTGCCAGCAGCTTAGAGGTAGAGACCCAGTACTTC. This gives the protein CASSLEVETQYF. This chain links TRBV7-2 with TRBJ2-5; D is unresolved. V lost 1 base and J 4 bases, leaving 4 bases between the germline ends. The CDR3 has 12 residues. Germline CDR1 reads SGHTA; CDR2 reads FQGNSA. The full variable domain, in which reference TRBV7-2 and TRBJ2-5 provide the parts outside the CDR3, is GAGVSQSPSNKVTEKGKDVELRCDPISGHTALYWYRQSLGQGLEFLIYFQGNSAPDKSGLPSDRFSAERTGGSVSTLTIQRTQQEDSAVYLCASSLEVETQYFGPGTRLLVL.

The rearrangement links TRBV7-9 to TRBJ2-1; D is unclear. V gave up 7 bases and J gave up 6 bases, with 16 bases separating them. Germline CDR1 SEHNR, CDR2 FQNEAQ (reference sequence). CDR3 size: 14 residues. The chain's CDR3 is CASTFSFDGNEQFF. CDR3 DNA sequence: TGTGCCAGCACCTTCAGCTTCGATGGCAATGAGCAGTTCTTC. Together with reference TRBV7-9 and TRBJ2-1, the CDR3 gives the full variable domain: DTGVSQNPRHKITKRGQNVTFRCDPISEHNRLYWYRQTLGQGPEFLTYFQNEAQLEKSRLLSDRFSAERPKGSFSTLEIQRTEQGDSAMYLCASTFSFDGNEQFFGPGTRLTVL.

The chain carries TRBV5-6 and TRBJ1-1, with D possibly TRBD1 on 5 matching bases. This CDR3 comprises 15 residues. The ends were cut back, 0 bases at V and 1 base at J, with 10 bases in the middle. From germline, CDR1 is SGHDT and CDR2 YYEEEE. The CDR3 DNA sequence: TGTGCCAGCAGCTTGGTGGGGGAGGGGAACACTGAAGCTTTCTTT. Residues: CASSLVGEGNTEAFF.

Written as DNA, the CDR3 is TGTGCCAGCAGCATGAGTGGTGGAACTGAAAAACTGTTTTTT. Translated, it gives CASSMSGGTEKLFF. This sequence joins TRBV7-9 and TRBJ1-4; D is unclear. Germline CDR1 SEHNR, CDR2 FQNEAQ (reference sequence). V was trimmed by 5 bases and J by 7 bases, leaving 14 bases between them. The CDR3 consists of 14 residues. Looking up the rest from reference TRBV7-9 and TRBJ1-4 gives the full variable domain: DTGVSQNPRHKITKRGQNVTFRCDPISEHNRLYWYRQTLGQGPEFLTYFQNEAQLEKSRLLSDRFSAERPKGSFSTLEIQRTEQGDSAMYLCASSMSGGTEKLFFGSGTQLSVL.

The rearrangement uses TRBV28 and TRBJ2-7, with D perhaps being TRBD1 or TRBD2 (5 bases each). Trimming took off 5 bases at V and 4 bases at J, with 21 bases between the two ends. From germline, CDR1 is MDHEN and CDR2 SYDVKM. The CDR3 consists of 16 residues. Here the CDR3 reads CASSPPGWGIRYEQYF. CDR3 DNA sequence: TGTGCCAGCAGTCCCCCGGGTTGGGGGATACGGTACGAGCAGTACTTC.

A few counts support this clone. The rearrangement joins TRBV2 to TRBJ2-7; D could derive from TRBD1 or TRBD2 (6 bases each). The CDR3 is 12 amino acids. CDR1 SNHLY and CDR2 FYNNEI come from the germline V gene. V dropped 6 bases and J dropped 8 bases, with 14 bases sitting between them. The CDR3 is CASRKEGVQQYF. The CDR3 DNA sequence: TGTGCCAGCAGGAAGGAGGGGGTTCAGCAGTACTTC.